These 7 T cell receptor beta chains came from one sample sequenced in a study of shared clonotypes between healthy human individuals. Clones were sequenced by immunoSEQ multiplex PCR, and TCRdb holds only the in-frame ones, with some missing. The table shows a few million clones, with just under 95% occurring only once. Specimen: naive CD4+ T cells from PBMCs. As to subset: CD45RA+ positively selected. Receptors were obtained from a man aged 18 to 30 in good health. Some clones in this sample may be carry-over from other donors' samples.

Worth noting for this clone: An end of the junction differs from the germline gene, which may be a read error. In the same sample, other DNA sequences code for this CDR3. The V and J genes are TRBV7-9 and TRBJ1-2; 9 nucleotides align to TRBD1. The CDR3 spans 14 residues. Germline CDR1 reads SEHNR; CDR2 reads FQNEAQ (reference sequence). DNA of the CDR3: TGTGCCAGCAGCAAAACAGGGGGCGGCTATGGCTATACCTTC. Protein sequence: CASSKTGGGYGYTF. The full variable domain, completed using reference TRBV7-9 and TRBJ1-2, is DTGVSQNPRHKITKRGQNVTFRCDPISEHNRLYWYRQTLGQGPEFLTYFQNEAQLEKSRLLSDRFSAERPKGSFSTLEIQRTEQGDSAMYLCASSKTGGGYGYTFGSGTRLTVV.

The rearrangement uses TRBV5-4 and TRBJ2-5; perhaps TRBD1 as D (6 bases). This CDR3 spans 16 amino acids. CDR1 is SGHNT, CDR2 YYREEE, per germline (reference sequence). Between the trimmed V and J ends, which lost 4 bases and 1 base, there was a span of 17 bases. The chain's CDR3 is CASSDDGTPVQETQYF. As DNA, the CDR3 is TGTGCCAGCAGCGACGACGGGACACCGGTCCAAGAGACCCAGTACTTC.

This clone was picked up one time. The chain has TRBV19 and TRBJ2-7; 14 bases line up with TRBD2. Germline lookup yields CDR1 LNHDA and CDR2 SQIVND (reference sequence). After removal of 3 bases from V and 2 bases from J, the junction contained 3 bases not matched to a gene. There are 16 residues in the CDR3. CDR3 residues: CASSMGLAGAPYEQYF. The CDR3 nucleotides are TGTGCCAGTAGTATGGGACTAGCGGGAGCCCCCTACGAGCAGTACTTC.

The chain employs TRBV5-1 and TRBJ1-1; TRBD1 matches at 8 bases. Unmatched junction bases numbered 5, after V lost 0 bases and J lost 1 base. This CDR3 is built from 16 residues. Germline V gives CDR1 SGHRS, CDR2 YFSETQ. The CDR3 region has the DNA TGCGCCAGCAGCTTGGCCCGGACAGGGAAGAACACTGAAGCTTTCTTT. Its protein is CASSLARTGKNTEAFF. Together with reference TRBV5-1 and TRBJ1-1, the CDR3 gives the full variable domain: KAGVTQTPRYLIKTRGQQVTLSCSPISGHRSVSWYQQTPGQGLQFLFEYFSETQRNKGNFPGRFSGRQFSNSRSEMNVSTLELGDSALYLCASSLARTGKNTEAFFGQGTRLTVV.

This clone was detected only once. CDR3 DNA: TGTGCCAGCAGCGCCGATAGGGGCAATCAGCCCCAGCATTTT. Protein sequence: CASSADRGNQPQHF. The chain recombines TRBV9 with TRBJ1-5; D uncertain. V shed 3 bases and J shed 2 bases, with 9 bases lying between them. Germline CDR1 reads SGDLS; CDR2 reads YYNGEE. The length of the CDR3 is 14 residues. The whole variable domain, filled in from reference TRBV9 and TRBJ1-5, reads DSGVTQTPKHLITATGQRVTLRCSPRSGDLSVYWYQQSLDQGLQFLIQYYNGEERAKGNILERFSAQQFPDLHSELNLSSLELGDSALYFCASSADRGNQPQHFGDGTRLSIL.

V and J are TRBV28 and TRBJ1-5; TRBD1 matches 7 bases. Trimming cost V 6 bases and J 7 bases; bases outside gene matches: 12. This CDR3 comprises 15 residues. Germline V lookup: CDR1 MDHEN, CDR2 SYDVKM. CDR3 DNA sequence: TGTGCCAGCAGCCCAGGACAGGACGGAGGCCAGCCCCAGCATTTT. Translated: CASSPGQDGGQPQHF.

The chain employs TRBV4-3 and TRBJ1-2; TRBD1 aligns across 7 bases. Germline V gene data show CDR1 as LGHNA and CDR2 as YSLEER. The V and J ends lost 0 bases and 7 bases, in that order; junction bases with no gene match: 5. The CDR3 totals 14 residues. The CDR3 here is CASSQEDRRGGYTF. The CDR3 DNA sequence: TGCGCCAGCAGCCAAGAGGACAGGAGGGGTGGCTACACCTTC.